This T cell receptor (beta chain) is from a study of shared clonotypes between healthy human individuals. Study details: CD4 naive cells filled three plates per donor, CD4 memory three, CD8 naive two and CD8 memory one. Whole-study results and caveats: Naive subsets usually exceeded memory subsets in estimated richness.

Germline CDR1 reads SGHRS; CDR2 reads YFSETQ. This CDR3 contains 13 residues. Details on this clone: Its antigen is as yet unknown. An end of the junction differs from the germline gene, which may be a read error.

Several immunoSEQ plates received, in even portions, the genomic DNA of each subset. TCRdb's copy holds only in-frame clones and misses some; the assay was immunoSEQ multiplex PCR. This table holds roughly 2 million clones, about 95% found once. As defined, naive CD8 cells were CD45RO-negative and positively selected for CCR7, with terminally differentiated effector memory CD45RA+ cells excluded. This chain links TRBV5-1 with TRBJ2-1; D uncertain. The material sequenced was naive CD8+ T cells sorted from blood. The receptor was derived from a man aged 18 to 30 in good health. The CDR3: CASSLAGNNGQFF. CDR3 DNA sequence: TGCGCCAGCAGCTTGGCAGGTAACAATGGGCAGTTCTTC.